This T cell receptor beta chain was found in a study of cytomegalovirus exposure and HLA in healthy donors. V lost 1 base to trimming and J lost 2 bases; unmatched junction nucleotides: 2. Germline V gene sequence: CDR1 SGHTA, CDR2 FQGNSA. The CDR3 has 16 residues. A multiplex PCR was run with 60 Vbeta primers and 13 Jbeta primers. Profiling relied on immunoSEQ multiplex PCR, and the TCRdb table lists in-frame clones only, not all of them. Here the sample spans some 150,000 clones, roughly 83% being singletons. The chain carries TRBV7-2 and TRBJ2-1; 10 nucleotides align to TRBD2. This TCR was sampled from a woman between 45 and 60 years old in good health and CMV-seronegative. Sequenced sample: PBMCs. The CDR3 loop reads CASSLVAGGTYNEQFF. In DNA form, the CDR3 reads TGTGCCAGCAGCTTAGTAGCGGGAGGCACCTACAATGAGCAGTTCTTC. Complete variable domain (other parts from reference TRBV7-2 and TRBJ2-1): GAGVSQSPSNKVTEKGKDVELRCDPISGHTALYWYRQSLGQGLEFLIYFQGNSAPDKSGLPSDRFSAERTGGSVSTLTIQRTQQEDSAVYLCASSLVAGGTYNEQFFGPGTRLTVL.